This T cell receptor (beta chain) derives from a study of cytomegalovirus exposure and HLA in healthy donors. This CDR3 has 14 residues. The ends lost 5 bases at V and 2 bases at J; junction bases unmatched: 4. Germline lookup yields CDR1 SEHNR and CDR2 FQNEAQ (reference sequence). The PCR made use of 60 Vbeta and 13 Jbeta primers. Only in-frame clones appear in the TCRdb table, and some are missing; sequencing was by immunoSEQ multiplex PCR. This table holds about 55,000 clones, roughly 82% found once. The receptor's source is a man younger than 45 in good health and CMV-seronegative. The genes are TRBV7-9 and TRBJ1-1, with 8 bases identical to TRBD1. Sequencing input: PBMCs. As DNA, the CDR3 is TGTGCCAGCAGCCAGGGGGCGGTCAACACTGAAGCTTTCTTT. It translates to CASSQGAVNTEAFF. Complete variable domain (other parts from reference TRBV7-9 and TRBJ1-1): DTGVSQNPRHKITKRGQNVTFRCDPISEHNRLYWYRQTLGQGPEFLTYFQNEAQLEKSRLLSDRFSAERPKGSFSTLEIQRTEQGDSAMYLCASSQGAVNTEAFFGQGTRLTVV.